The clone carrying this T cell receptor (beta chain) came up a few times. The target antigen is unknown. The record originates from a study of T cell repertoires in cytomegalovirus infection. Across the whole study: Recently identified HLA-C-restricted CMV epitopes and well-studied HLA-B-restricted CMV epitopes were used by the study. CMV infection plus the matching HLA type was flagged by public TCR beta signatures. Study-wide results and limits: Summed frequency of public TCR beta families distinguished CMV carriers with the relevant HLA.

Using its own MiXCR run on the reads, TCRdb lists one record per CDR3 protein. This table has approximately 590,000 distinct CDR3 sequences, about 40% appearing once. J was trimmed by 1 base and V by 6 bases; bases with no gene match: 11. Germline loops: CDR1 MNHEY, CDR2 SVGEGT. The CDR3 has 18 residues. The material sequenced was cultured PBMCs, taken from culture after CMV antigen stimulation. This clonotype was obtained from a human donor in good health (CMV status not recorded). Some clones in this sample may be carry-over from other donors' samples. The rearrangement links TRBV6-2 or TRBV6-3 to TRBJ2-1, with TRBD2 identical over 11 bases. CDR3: CASSPRASGRRSYNEQFF. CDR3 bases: TGTGCCAGCAGCCCCAGGGCTAGCGGGAGGCGGTCCTACAATGAGCAGTTCTTC.